This TCR beta chain is drawn from a study of T-cell reconstitution after alpha-beta-depleted transplantation in children. TCRbeta library preparation incorporated unique molecular identifiers. TCRdb used MiXCR to reprocess the PCR reads, holding one entry per CDR3 protein. This table holds about 640,000 distinct CDR3 sequences, roughly 15% found once. Germline-derived CDR1 and CDR2 are ENHRY and SYGVKD. The J segment lost 5 bases and the V segment lost 6 bases, leaving 5 bases of the junction unmatched. There are 13 residues in the CDR3. This clonotype was counted many times. This receptor was taken from a human donor who donated a stem cell graft to a child with acute myeloid leukemia. This material consisted of PBMCs from the stem cell graft donor, taken from the stem cell graft. The rearrangement links TRBV10-3 to TRBJ2-7; 9 bases are shared with TRBD1. The CDR3 here is CAIRGQGTHEQYF. CDR3 DNA: TGTGCCATCAGGGGACAGGGTACCCACGAGCAGTACTTC.